These 25 T cell receptor beta chains originate from one sample sequenced in a study of regulatory and conventional T cells in RAG deficiency (dated by TCRdb to the late 2010s). The library relied on the immunoSEQ multiplex PCR assay. Here the immuneACCESS table is served through TCRdb, limited to in-frame sequences with V and J called. Missing clones are a known gap in these copies; in checked studies unresolved V genes cover under half, and the rest lacks a known reason. The sample data list about 50,000 clones, and 70% to 90% of these were observed just once. Roughly 0.51% of the sample comes from the top ten. Before genomic DNA extraction, conventional CD4+ T cells were purified from blood as CD25-low CD127-high cells. These data were likewise used in another study, on regulatory T cells. As the second study states: The multiplex PCR relied on 52 forward TRBV primers and 13 reverse TRBJ primers, and amplification bias was corrected through assay-based and computational methods.

The sequencing input was CD4+ effector T cells sorted from blood. These receptors were obtained from a human donor in good health.

The J gene is TRBJ1-4, the V gene TRBV7-8; TRBD1 aligns across 11 bases. V lost 5 bases, J lost 7 bases, and 3 bases stayed unmatched. The CDR3 consists of 14 residues. In germline, CDR1 is SGHVS, CDR2 FQNEAQ. The CDR3 region is CASSAGQGGEKLFF. The CDR3 region has the DNA TGTGCCAGCAGCGCGGGACAGGGGGGTGAAAAACTGTTTTTT.

V is TRBV18 and J is TRBJ2-7; 10 bases match TRBD1. Germline CDR1 KGHSH, CDR2 LQKENI. V gave up 3 bases and J gave up 6 bases; unmatched junction bases: 5. There are 14 residues in the CDR3. This CDR3 is CASSPGTGEGEQYF. As DNA, the CDR3 is TGTGCCAGCTCACCCGGGACAGGGGAGGGCGAGCAGTACTTC.

The chain uses TRBV2 and TRBJ2-5, with unresolved D. In germline, CDR1 is SNHLY, CDR2 FYNNEI. The CDR3 totals 11 residues. V lost 5 bases and J lost 1, with 2 bases in between. The CDR3 reads CASSTQETQYF. The CDR3 region has the DNA TGTGCCAGCAGTACCCAAGAGACCCAGTACTTC.

The chain uses TRBV5-5 and TRBJ2-3; no definite D call. Germline V gives CDR1 SGHKS, CDR2 YYEKEE (reference sequence). Between the trimmed V and J ends, which lost 4 bases and 0 bases, there was a span of 3 bases. The CDR3 spans 12 residues. CDR3 protein: CASSLSTDTQYF. CDR3 nucleotide sequence: TGTGCCAGCAGCCTTAGCACAGATACGCAGTATTTT. Using reference TRBV5-5 and TRBJ2-3 for the parts outside the CDR3, the full variable domain is DAGVTQSPTHLIKTRGQQVTLRCSPISGHKSVSWYQQVLGQGPQFIFQYYEKEERGRGNFPDRFSARQFPNYSSELNVNALLLGDSALYLCASSLSTDTQYFGPGTRLTVL.

The V gene is TRBV5-5, the J gene TRBJ2-7; possible D gene TRBD2, 6 bases. V was cut by 6 bases and J by 6 bases, with 19 bases left in between. CDR1 SGHKS and CDR2 YYEKEE come from the germline V gene (reference sequence). The CDR3 runs to 14 residues. The CDR3 DNA is TGTGCCAGCACTCAGGGAAGCGGGTTGGGCGAGCAGTACTTC. It encodes CASTQGSGLGEQYF.

The V gene is TRBV28, the J gene TRBJ1-6; no reliable D call. Germline CDR1 MDHEN, CDR2 SYDVKM. The CDR3 has 13 amino acids. Trimming cost V 7 bases and J 10 bases, with 14 bases left between them. CDR3 bases: TGTGCCAGCATGAGGGAGGGTCGGTCACCCCTCCACTTT. It codes for CASMREGRSPLHF. Supplemented by reference TRBV28 and TRBJ1-6, the full variable domain reads DVKVTQSSRYLVKRTGEKVFLECVQDMDHENMFWYRQDPGLGLRLIYFSYDVKMKEKGDIPEGYSVSREKKERFSLILESASTNQTSMYLCASMREGRSPLHFGNGTRLTVT.

The V call is TRBV18, the J call TRBJ1-2; a weak D match, TRBD1 (6 bases). From germline, CDR1 is KGHSH and CDR2 LQKENI. V was clipped by 2 bases and J by 4 bases, with 14 bases between them. This CDR3 spans 15 amino acids. The CDR3 region is CASSPVGGAGYGYTF. The CDR3, as DNA: TGTGCCAGCTCACCAGTTGGGGGCGCGGGCTATGGCTACACCTTC.

V gene TRBV15 combines with J gene TRBJ1-1, with no clear D. CDR3 length equals 15 residues. Per germline, CDR1 LNHNV and CDR2 YYDKDF (reference sequence). V shed 8 bases and J shed 0 bases, with 16 bases lying between them. The CDR3 spells CATSSSDSMNTEAFF. The CDR3 DNA sequence: TGTGCCACCTCCTCGTCAGACTCAATGAACACTGAAGCTTTCTTT.

For the CDR3, the DNA is TGCGCCAGCAGCAGGGGACAGGATCGATTTGCAACTAATGAAAAACTGTTTTTT. This sequence encodes CASSRGQDRFATNEKLFF. The chain links TRBV5-1 to TRBJ1-4; TRBD1 agrees at 8 bases. From germline, CDR1 is SGHRS and CDR2 YFSETQ. V trimming: 4 bases; J trimming: 0 bases; junction bases outside the gene matches: 11. The CDR3 runs 18 residues.

Points on this clone: Other DNA sequences in this sample translate to the same CDR3. The chain joins TRBV18 to TRBJ1-4, with TRBD1 as a possible D gene (6 bases). This CDR3 comprises 14 residues. Per germline, CDR1 KGHSH and CDR2 LQKENI. V dropped 3 bases and J dropped 5 bases, with 10 bases sitting between them. CDR3 DNA sequence: TGTGCCAGCTCACCCGACAGGTTGAATGAAAAACTGTTTTTT. As protein: CASSPDRLNEKLFF.

The chain couples TRBV6-6 to TRBJ2-7; D might be TRBD1 (5 bases). Trimming pared 10 bases from V and 6 bases from J, leaving 16 bases between. The germline V gene has CDR1 MNHNY and CDR2 SVGAGI (reference sequence). The CDR3 covers 12 residues. The CDR3: CATRQGSSEQYF. The CDR3 DNA reads as TGTGCCACCCGCCAGGGATCTAGCGAGCAGTACTTC.

The chain has TRBV5-1 and TRBJ2-5; 7 nucleotides line up with TRBD2. CDR1 and CDR2 (germline): SGHRS, YFSETQ. V shed 4 bases and J 5 bases; nucleotides not matched to a gene: 8. This CDR3 is built from 14 residues. CDR3 coding DNA: TGCGCCAGCAGCCTGGGTGGCGGGAGCGAGACCCAGTACTTC. Translating it yields CASSLGGGSETQYF.

On this clone: Compared with germline, one end of the junction differs, possibly owing to a read error. The chain joins TRBV7-7 to TRBJ2-3, with 7 nucleotides matching TRBD2. The germline CDR1 and CDR2 sequences are SSHAT and FNYEAQ (reference sequence). The length of the CDR3 is 15 residues. CDR3 nucleotide sequence: TGTGCTAGCAGCCGGACTAGTTTAGGGGCAGATACGCAGTATTTT. It is translated as CASSRTSLGADTQYF.

This rearrangement joins TRBV10-2 to TRBJ2-1, with D tentatively TRBD1 (6 bases). Per germline, CDR1 WSHSY and CDR2 SAAADI. The CDR3 sequence is 15 residues long. The V end was cut by 9 bases, the J end by 7 bases, with 22 bases between. CDR3 amino acids: CASRNRASGSNEQFF. The CDR3 region has the DNA TGCGCCAGTCGGAACAGGGCTTCGGGGAGTAATGAGCAGTTCTTC.

The rearrangement uses TRBV19 and TRBJ2-3; no clear D. The CDR3 runs 15 residues. V shed 3 bases and J shed 0 bases, with 10 bases lying between them. Looked up from germline, CDR1 is LNHDA and CDR2 is SQIVND (reference sequence). Written as DNA, the CDR3 is TGTGCCAGTAGTATCGAGAGATATAGCACAGATACGCAGTATTTT. Translation: CASSIERYSTDTQYF.

The J gene is TRBJ2-3, the V gene TRBV14; TRBD2 aligns across 16 bases. The J segment lost 5 bases and the V segment lost 3 bases, leaving 5 bases of the junction unmatched. Germline V gives CDR1 SGHDN, CDR2 FVKESK. CDR3 length: 17 residues. The CDR3 is CASSQGTSGGAKDTQYF. The CDR3 DNA reads as TGTGCCAGCAGCCAGGGGACTAGCGGGGGGGCCAAAGATACGCAGTATTTT.

The V gene is TRBV5-1, the J gene TRBJ2-7, with D perhaps TRBD1 or TRBD2 (5 bases each). The CDR3 runs to 14 residues. The germline V and J ends were trimmed by 4 bases and 3 bases, with 14 bases remaining between them. Germline CDR1 is SGHRS and CDR2 is YFSETQ. The DNA of the CDR3 is TGCGCCAGCAGCCCGGCCGGGACCATCTACGAGCAGTACTTC. This sequence encodes CASSPAGTIYEQYF.

This chain joins TRBV27 and TRBJ2-1; maybe TRBD2 (6 bases). Germline V gene data show CDR1 as MNHEY and CDR2 as SMNVEV (reference sequence). V gave up 5 bases and J gave up 2 bases, with 16 bases separating them. This CDR3 has 16 amino acids. The CDR3 reads CASSLTFSGAYNEQFF. In DNA, the CDR3 is TGTGCCAGCAGTCTCACCTTTAGCGGAGCCTACAATGAGCAGTTCTTC.

The rearrangement joins TRBV6-1 to TRBJ2-1, with a possible D match to TRBD2 (6 bases). V lost 4 bases to trimming and J lost 8 bases, with 21 bases between them. Germline lookup yields CDR1 MNHNS and CDR2 SASEGT. The CDR3 runs to 16 residues. The CDR3 DNA sequence: TGTGCCAGCAGTGCACCACTAGCCGGACTGATGGATGAGCAGTTCTTC. Protein sequence: CASSAPLAGLMDEQFF.

This clone has a handful of counts. The chain uses TRBV28 and TRBJ1-5; D ambiguous. Trimming took 8 bases from V and 4 from J, leaving 18 bases between them. In germline, CDR1 is MDHEN, CDR2 SYDVKM. CDR3 size: 15 residues. The CDR3 here is CASAHGGSENQPQHF. CDR3 nucleotides: TGTGCCAGCGCTCATGGAGGGTCAGAAAATCAGCCCCAGCATTTT. Full variable domain (rest looked up from reference TRBV28 and TRBJ1-5): DVKVTQSSRYLVKRTGEKVFLECVQDMDHENMFWYRQDPGLGLRLIYFSYDVKMKEKGDIPEGYSVSREKKERFSLILESASTNQTSMYLCASAHGGSENQPQHFGDGTRLSIL.

This chain uses TRBV19 with TRBJ2-7; TRBD2 might be the D (5 bases). The germline V and J ends were trimmed by 6 bases and 0 bases, with 6 bases remaining between them. The CDR3 is 12 amino acids. Germline lookup yields CDR1 LNHDA and CDR2 SQIVND (reference sequence). CDR3 amino acids: CASSRDSYEQYF. The DNA for the CDR3 is TGTGCCAGTAGCCGGGACTCCTACGAGCAGTACTTC.

The gene calls are TRBV23-1 and TRBJ1-1; D is undetermined. TRBV23-1 has ORF status, its function being uncertain. The V and J ends lost 3 bases and 3 bases respectively, with 2 bases between them. The CDR3 runs 11 residues. In DNA form, the CDR3 reads TGCGCCAGCAGTCAGGACACTGAAGCTTTCTTT. Its translation is CASSQDTEAFF.

As for this clone: The conserved closing phenylalanine or tryptophan is absent in this CDR3, likely reflecting a read error. Because the CDR3's place on the DNA is in doubt, the DNA is left out and the CDR3 is given as listed by TCRdb. This sequence joins TRBV2 and TRBJ1-2; the DNA was not used to check the table's D call, TRBD1. The CDR3 is made up of 12 amino acids, end residues included. Germline-derived CDR1 and CDR2 are SNHLY and FYNNEI. CDR3 loop: CATQNFGQFGSV.

This clone was picked up a small number of times. Within the sample, other DNA sequences also encode this same CDR3. The CDR3 sequence is CASSYGATNEKLFF. Written as DNA, the CDR3 is TGTGCCAGCAGTTACGGAGCAACTAATGAAAAACTGTTTTTT. V usage is TRBV6-5 and J usage is TRBJ1-4; D is undetermined. CDR1 is MNHEY, CDR2 SVGAGI, per germline. V was clipped by 2 bases and J by 0 bases, with 4 bases between them. This CDR3 contains 14 residues.

This clone came up once. J is TRBJ1-1 and V is TRBV6-5; TRBD1 is a possible D gene (5 bases). V gave up 4 bases and J gave up 1 base, with 16 bases separating them. The CDR3 is 16 amino acids. CDR1 is MNHEY and CDR2 is SVGAGI in the germline V gene. DNA of the CDR3: TGTGCCAGCAGTTGGGGGAGACAGCGTGGGAACACTGAAGCTTTCTTT. Translating gives CASSWGRQRGNTEAFF.